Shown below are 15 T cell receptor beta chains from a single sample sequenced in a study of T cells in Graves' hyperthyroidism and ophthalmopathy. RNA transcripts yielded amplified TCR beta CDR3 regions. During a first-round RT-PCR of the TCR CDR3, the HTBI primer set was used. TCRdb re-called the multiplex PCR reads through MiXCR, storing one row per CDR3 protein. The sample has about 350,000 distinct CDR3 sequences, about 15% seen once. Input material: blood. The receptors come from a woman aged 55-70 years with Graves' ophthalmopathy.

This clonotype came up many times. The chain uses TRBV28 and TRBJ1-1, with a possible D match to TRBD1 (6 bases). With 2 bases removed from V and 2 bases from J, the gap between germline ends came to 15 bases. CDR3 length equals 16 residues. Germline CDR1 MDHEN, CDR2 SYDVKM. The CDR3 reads CASSLRGRGTNTEAFF. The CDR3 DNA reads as TGTGCCAGCAGTTTAAGGGGAAGGGGGACAAACACTGAAGCTTTCTTT.

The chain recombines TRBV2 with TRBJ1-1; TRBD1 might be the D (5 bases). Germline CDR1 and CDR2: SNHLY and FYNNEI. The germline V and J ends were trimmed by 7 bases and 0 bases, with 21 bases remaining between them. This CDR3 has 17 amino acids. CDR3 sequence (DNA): TGTGCCAGCACCTCCCGAGGGGCCGTCAACATGAACACTGAAGCTTTCTTT. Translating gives CASTSRGAVNMNTEAFF.

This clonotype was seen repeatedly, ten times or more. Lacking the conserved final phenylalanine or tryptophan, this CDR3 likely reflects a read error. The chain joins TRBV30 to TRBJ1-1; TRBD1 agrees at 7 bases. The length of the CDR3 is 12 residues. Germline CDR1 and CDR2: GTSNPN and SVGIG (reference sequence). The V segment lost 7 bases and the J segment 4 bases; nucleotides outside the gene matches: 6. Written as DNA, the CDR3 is TGTGCCTCCTTCGACAGGGCCACTGAAGCTTTCCTT. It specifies CASFDRATEAFL.

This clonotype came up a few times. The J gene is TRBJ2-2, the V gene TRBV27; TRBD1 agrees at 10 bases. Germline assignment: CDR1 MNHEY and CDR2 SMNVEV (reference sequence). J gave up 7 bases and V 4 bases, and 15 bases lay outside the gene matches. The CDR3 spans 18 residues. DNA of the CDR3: TGTGCCAGCAGTTATCTTTCCGGGACAGGGGCCCGCGGCGGGGAGCTGTTTTTT. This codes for CASSYLSGTGARGGELFF.

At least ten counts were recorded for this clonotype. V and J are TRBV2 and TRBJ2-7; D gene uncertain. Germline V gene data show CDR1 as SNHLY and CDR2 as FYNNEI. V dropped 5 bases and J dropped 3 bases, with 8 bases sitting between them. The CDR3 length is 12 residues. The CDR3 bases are TGTGCCAGCAGTATACAAGACTACGAGCAGTACTTC. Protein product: CASSIQDYEQYF.

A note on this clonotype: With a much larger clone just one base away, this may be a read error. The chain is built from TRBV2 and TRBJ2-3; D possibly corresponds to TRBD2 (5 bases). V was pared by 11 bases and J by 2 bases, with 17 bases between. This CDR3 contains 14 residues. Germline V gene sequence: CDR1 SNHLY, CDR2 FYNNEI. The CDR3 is CARNVDSSTDTQYF. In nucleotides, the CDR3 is TGTGCCCGCAACGTGGACTCCTCCACAGATACGCAGTATTTT.

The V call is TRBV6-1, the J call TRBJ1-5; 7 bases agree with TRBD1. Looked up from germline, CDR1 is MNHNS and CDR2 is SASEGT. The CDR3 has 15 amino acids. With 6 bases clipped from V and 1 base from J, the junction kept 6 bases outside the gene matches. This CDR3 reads CASSRDRESNQPQHF. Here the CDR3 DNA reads TGTGCCAGCAGCCGCGACAGGGAGAGCAATCAGCCCCAGCATTTT.

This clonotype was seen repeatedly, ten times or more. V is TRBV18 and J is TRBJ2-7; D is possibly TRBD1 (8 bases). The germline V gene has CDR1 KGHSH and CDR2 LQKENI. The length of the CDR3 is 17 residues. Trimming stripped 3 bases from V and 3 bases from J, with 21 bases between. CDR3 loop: CASSPTGEGVLGYEQYF. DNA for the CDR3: TGTGCCAGCTCACCGACAGGGGAGGGTGTATTGGGCTACGAGCAGTACTTC.

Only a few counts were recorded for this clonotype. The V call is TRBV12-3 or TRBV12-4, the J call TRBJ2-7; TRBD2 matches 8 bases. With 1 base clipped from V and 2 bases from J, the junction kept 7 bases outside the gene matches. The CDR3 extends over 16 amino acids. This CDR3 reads CASSLGAGGLPYEQYF. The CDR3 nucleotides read TGTGCCAGCAGTTTAGGGGCGGGAGGCCTACCCTACGAGCAGTACTTC.

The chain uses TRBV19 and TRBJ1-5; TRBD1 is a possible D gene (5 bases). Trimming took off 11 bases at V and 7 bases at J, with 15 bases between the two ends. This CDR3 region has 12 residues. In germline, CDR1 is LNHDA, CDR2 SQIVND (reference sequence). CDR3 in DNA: TGTGCCTCCTCGGGGGACCGACAGCCCCAGCATTTT. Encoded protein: CASSGDRQPQHF.

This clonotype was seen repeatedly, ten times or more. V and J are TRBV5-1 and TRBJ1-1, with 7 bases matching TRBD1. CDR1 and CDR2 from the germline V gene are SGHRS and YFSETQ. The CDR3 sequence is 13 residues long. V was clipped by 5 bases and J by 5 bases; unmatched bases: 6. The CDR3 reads CASRRDRATEAFF. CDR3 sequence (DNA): TGCGCCAGCAGACGGGACAGAGCTACTGAAGCTTTCTTT.

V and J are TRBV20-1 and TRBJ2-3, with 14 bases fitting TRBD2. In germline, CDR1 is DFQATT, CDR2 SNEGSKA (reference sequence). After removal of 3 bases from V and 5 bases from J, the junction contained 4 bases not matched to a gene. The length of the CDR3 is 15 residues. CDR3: CSASGTSGSVDTQYF. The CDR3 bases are TGCAGTGCTAGCGGGACTAGCGGGAGTGTAGATACGCAGTATTTT.

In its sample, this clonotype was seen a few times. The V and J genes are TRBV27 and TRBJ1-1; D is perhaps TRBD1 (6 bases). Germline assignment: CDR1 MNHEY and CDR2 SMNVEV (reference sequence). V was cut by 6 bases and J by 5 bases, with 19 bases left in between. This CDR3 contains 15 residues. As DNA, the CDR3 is TGTGCCAGCAGCCCCCCCGGGGGCGGGAATACTGAAGCTTTCTTT. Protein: CASSPPGGGNTEAFF.

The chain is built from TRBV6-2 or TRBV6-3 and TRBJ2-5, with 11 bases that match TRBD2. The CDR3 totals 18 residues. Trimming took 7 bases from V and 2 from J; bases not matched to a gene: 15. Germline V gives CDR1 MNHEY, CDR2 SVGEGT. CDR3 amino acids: CASINGKNSGRDQETQYF. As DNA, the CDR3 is TGTGCCAGCATCAACGGAAAAAATAGCGGGAGGGATCAAGAGACCCAGTACTTC.

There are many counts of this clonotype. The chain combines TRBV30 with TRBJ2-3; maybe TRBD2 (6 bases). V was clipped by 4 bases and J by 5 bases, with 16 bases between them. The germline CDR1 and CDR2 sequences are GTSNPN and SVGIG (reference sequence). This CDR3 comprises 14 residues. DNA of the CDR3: TGTGCCTGGACACCCACGGGAGAGGTAGATACGCAGTATTTT. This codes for CAWTPTGEVDTQYF.